This record concerns one T cell receptor beta chain sequence. Its antigen is as yet unknown. The sample belongs to a study of cytomegalovirus exposure and HLA in healthy donors. Germline V gene data show CDR1 as MNHEY and CDR2 as SVGAGI. V was pared by 4 bases and J by 4 bases, with 13 bases between. The CDR3 consists of 15 residues. Study-wide findings and caveats: The likely explanation for a cluster of highly shared sequence variants was sequencing artifact.

13 Jbeta primers and 60 Vbeta primers were used for the PCR. Assay: immunoSEQ multiplex PCR; the TCRdb copy retains only in-frame clones and omits some. This table holds 90,000 to 110,000 clones, less than 70% found once. The receptor was derived from a woman in her 70s in good health and CMV-seropositive. Material: PBMCs. The chain combines TRBV6-5 with TRBJ1-4; D is perhaps TRBD1 (6 bases). CDR3 DNA: TGTGCCAGCAGTTTCGCGGGGGGCGGTAATGAAAAACTGTTTTTT. This translates into CASSFAGGGNEKLFF.